Each of the 23 T cell receptor beta chains below was sequenced from the same sample in a study of blood T cell repertoires in COVID-19. Generated by immunoSEQ multiplex PCR, the TCRdb table keeps only in-frame clones and is missing some. The repertoire includes about 240,000 clones, approximately 78% of them detected once, and approximately 7.6% sits in the top ten. The source material was peripheral blood. These receptors were taken from a woman of 80 years or more with COVID-19, enrolled during active disease.

The chain is built from TRBV24-1 and TRBJ2-7, with a tentative D call TRBD1 (5 bases). Germline CDR1 and CDR2: KGHDR and SFDVKD. Trimming removed 11 bases from V and 3 bases from J, with 10 bases in between. This CDR3 region has 11 residues. The CDR3 sequence: CASGHYYEQYF. Here the CDR3 DNA reads TGTGCCAGCGGACACTACTACGAGCAGTACTTC.

The sample holds a few counts of this clone. The rearrangement uses TRBV4-2 and TRBJ1-1; 7 bases match TRBD1. Germline V gene lookup returns CDR1 LGHNA and CDR2 YNFKEQ. The CDR3 contains 15 residues. V lost 4 bases and J lost 0; bases outside the gene matches: 5. The CDR3 is CASSRDRNLNTEAFF. DNA for the CDR3: TGTGCCAGCAGCCGGGACAGAAATCTGAACACTGAAGCTTTCTTT.

The genes are TRBV11-1 and TRBJ2-5, with D tentatively TRBD2 (7 bases). Trimming cost V 0 bases and J 2 bases, with 10 bases left between them. This CDR3 comprises 15 residues. Germline lookup yields CDR1 SGHAT and CDR2 FQDESV (reference sequence). The CDR3 nucleotides are TGTGCCAGCAGCTTAGCGCGGGGGCTTCAAGAGACCCAGTACTTC. This gives the protein CASSLARGLQETQYF.

The chain is built from TRBV9 and TRBJ2-2; unclear D gene. In germline, CDR1 is SGDLS, CDR2 YYNGEE. This CDR3 is built from 12 residues. V was cut by 2 bases and J by 6 bases, with 5 bases left in between. Written as DNA, the CDR3 is TGTGCCAGCAGCGTTCTACCCGGGGAGCTGTTTTTT. Protein product: CASSVLPGELFF.

The genes are TRBV7-2 and TRBJ2-3, with D possibly TRBD2 on 6 matching bases. Germline V CDR1 and CDR2: SGHTA, FQGNSA. The CDR3 consists of 14 residues. Deletions cut 8 bases from V and 0 bases from J, with 12 bases between. In DNA form, the CDR3 reads TGTGCCAGCGGGGCGGGAATAAGCACAGATACGCAGTATTTT. It yields the protein CASGAGISTDTQYF.

This clone showed up just a few times. This chain joins TRBV20-1 and TRBJ1-6; D is possibly TRBD1 (5 bases). The V and J ends lost 3 bases and 7 bases respectively, with 16 bases between them. Germline V gives CDR1 DFQATT, CDR2 SNEGSKA (reference sequence). The CDR3 sequence is 15 residues long. In DNA form, the CDR3 reads TGCAGTGCTAGTCTCGGGCAGGGAATAAATTCACCCCTCCACTTT. Encoded protein: CSASLGQGINSPLHF.

The gene calls are TRBV2 and TRBJ1-1; D not resolved. V gave up 0 bases and J gave up 3 bases, with 8 bases separating them. CDR1 and CDR2 (germline): SNHLY, FYNNEI. CDR3 length: 14 amino acids. CDR3 bases: TGTGCCAGCAGTGAAGCGCCTCGGGACACTGAAGCTTTCTTT. As protein: CASSEAPRDTEAFF.

This chain joins TRBV28 and TRBJ1-4; D is unresolved. Germline V lookup: CDR1 MDHEN, CDR2 SYDVKM. Trimming cost V 2 bases and J 8 bases, with 15 bases left between them. This CDR3 is built from 15 residues. For the CDR3, the DNA is TGTGCCAGCAGTTTACCCCCACCCCCGAGGGAAAAACTGTTTTTT. Its translation: CASSLPPPPREKLFF.

This chain connects TRBV4-1 to TRBJ2-3; D is perhaps TRBD2 (6 bases). The CDR3 runs 14 residues. Germline CDR1 is MGHRA and CDR2 is YSYEKL. The V gene lost 1 base and the J gene lost 6 bases, with 11 bases spanning the gap. The CDR3 sequence is CASSQGDFRDTQYF. The CDR3 nucleotides read TGCGCCAGCAGCCAAGGGGACTTTAGGGATACGCAGTATTTT.

This CDR3 is CASRPRGYTF. CDR3 nucleotides: TGCGCCAGCAGACCCAGGGGTTACACCTTC. The rearrangement uses TRBV23-1 and TRBJ1-2; maybe TRBD1 (6 bases). TRBV23-1 is an ORF for which the function is uncertain. V was shortened by 6 bases and J by 11 bases, with 10 bases between the two germline ends. This CDR3 is 10 amino acids long.

The CDR3 spells CAWSTSRGGDTQYF. The CDR3 DNA reads TGTGCCTGGAGTACTTCTCGCGGGGGTGATACGCAGTATTTT. The gene calls are TRBV30 and TRBJ2-3, with 7 bases identical to TRBD2. The germline V gene has CDR1 GTSNPN and CDR2 SVGIG (reference sequence). V was clipped by 2 bases and J by 6 bases; unmatched bases: 8. This CDR3 contains 14 residues.

This sequence joins TRBV7-9 and TRBJ1-3; no clear D. Germline loops: CDR1 SEHNR, CDR2 FQNEAQ (reference sequence). Trimming took off 11 bases at V and 3 bases at J, with 17 bases between the two ends. This CDR3 has 14 amino acids. CDR3 loop: CAASSNLRGNTIYF. DNA for the CDR3: TGTGCCGCCTCTAGCAACCTCCGTGGAAACACCATATATTTT. The whole variable domain, filled in from reference TRBV7-9 and TRBJ1-3, reads DTGVSQNPRHKITKRGQNVTFRCDPISEHNRLYWYRQTLGQGPEFLTYFQNEAQLEKSRLLSDRFSAERPKGSFSTLEIQRTEQGDSAMYLCAASSNLRGNTIYFGEGSWLTVV.

This clone was seen more than once but under ten times. V usage is TRBV6-1 and J usage is TRBJ1-5; no firm D call. The CDR3 loop spans 12 amino acids. From germline, CDR1 is MNHNS and CDR2 SASEGT. V was shortened by 2 bases and J by 5 bases, with 4 bases between the two germline ends. The CDR3 coding sequence is TGTGCCAGCAGTGAAAGAGATCAGCCCCAGCATTTT. Protein product: CASSERDQPQHF.

The rearrangement joins TRBV28 to TRBJ1-5, with TRBD1 identical over 8 bases. V lost 7 bases, J lost 0 bases, and 11 bases stayed unmatched. The CDR3 has 17 residues. In germline, CDR1 is MDHEN, CDR2 SYDVKM. The chain's CDR3 is CASMKVRTGLSNQPQHF. The CDR3, as DNA: TGTGCCAGCATGAAAGTTCGGACAGGGCTTAGCAATCAGCCCCAGCATTTT.

This chain uses TRBV3-1 (or the pseudogene TRBV3-2) with TRBJ1-5; no firm D call. This CDR3 spans 13 amino acids. V was clipped by 4 bases and J by 7 bases, with 11 bases between them. The germline V gene encodes CDR1 LGHDT and CDR2 YNNKEL (reference sequence). CDR3 nucleotide sequence: TGTGCCAGCAGCCCCTATCCGGGGCAGCCCCAGCATTTT. Translating gives CASSPYPGQPQHF.

The chain carries TRBV19 and TRBJ2-7; 9 bases fit TRBD1. This CDR3 is 15 amino acids long. CDR1 and CDR2 (germline): LNHDA, SQIVND (reference sequence). V shed 4 bases, J shed 0 bases, and the junction held 4 bases outside the gene matches. The CDR3 DNA reads as TGTGCCAGTAGTAGGACAGGGGTGGGCTCCTACGAGCAGTACTTC. This gives the protein CASSRTGVGSYEQYF.

With regard to this clone: This CDR3 is also generated by other DNA sequences in the sample. The CDR3 here is CASSFGGVNTEAFF. In nucleotides, the CDR3 is TGTGCCAGCAGTTTCGGCGGCGTGAACACTGAAGCTTTCTTT. This chain joins TRBV27 and TRBJ1-1; D is undetermined. This CDR3 has 14 residues. Germline V CDR1 and CDR2: MNHEY, SMNVEV (reference sequence). With 3 bases removed from V and 0 bases from J, the gap between germline ends came to 8 bases.

The J gene is TRBJ2-7, the V gene TRBV5-1, with D possibly TRBD1 on 6 matching bases. This CDR3 has 13 amino acids. Germline CDR1 reads SGHRS; CDR2 reads YFSETQ. Trimming cost V 0 bases and J 6 bases, with 10 bases left between them. CDR3 coding DNA: TGCGCCAGCAGCTTGGTCGTGGGGGCCGAGCAGTACTTC. It yields the protein CASSLVVGAEQYF.

The chain recombines TRBV2 with TRBJ1-2; the D is unclear. The CDR3 is 12 residues long. CDR1 and CDR2 from the germline V gene are SNHLY and FYNNEI. V was shortened by 6 bases and J by 4 bases, with 9 bases between the two germline ends. The CDR3 sequence is CASSTYLYGYTF. The CDR3, as DNA: TGTGCCAGCAGCACTTATCTCTATGGCTACACCTTC.

The J gene is TRBJ1-4, the V gene TRBV5-1; maybe TRBD1 (6 bases). The V gene lost 1 base and the J gene lost 4 bases, with 20 bases spanning the gap. This CDR3 is built from 18 residues. The germline V gene encodes CDR1 SGHRS and CDR2 YFSETQ. The CDR3 region has the DNA TGCGCCAGCAGCTTGAGCGTGCAGGGGTTTGGGGGTAATGAAAAACTGTTTTTT. Its translation is CASSLSVQGFGGNEKLFF.

The rearrangement joins TRBV7-2 to TRBJ2-1; the match to TRBD2 covers 16 bases. J lost 4 bases, V lost 5 bases, and 2 bases had no gene match. Germline CDR1 and CDR2: SGHTA and FQGNSA. This CDR3 contains 16 residues. The CDR3 DNA sequence: TGTGCCAGCAGCGTGGGACTAGCGGGAGGGTACAATGAGCAGTTCTTC. This encodes CASSVGLAGGYNEQFF. Looking up the rest from reference TRBV7-2 and TRBJ2-1 gives the full variable domain: GAGVSQSPSNKVTEKGKDVELRCDPISGHTALYWYRQSLGQGLEFLIYFQGNSAPDKSGLPSDRFSAERTGGSVSTLTIQRTQQEDSAVYLCASSVGLAGGYNEQFFGPGTRLTVL.

This chain joins TRBV28 and TRBJ1-1; 10 nucleotides align to TRBD1. The CDR3 contains 14 residues. V was clipped by 6 bases and J by 8 bases; unmatched bases: 9. CDR1 and CDR2 from the germline V gene are MDHEN and SYDVKM. The chain's CDR3 is CASRFTGQGPEAFF. CDR3 coding DNA: TGTGCCAGCAGATTTACGGGACAGGGGCCCGAAGCTTTCTTT.

The J gene is TRBJ1-2, the V gene TRBV12-3 or TRBV12-4; D unresolved. V lost 8 bases and J lost 8, with 15 bases in between. This CDR3 has 12 residues. CDR3: CASGRPRGGYTF. For the CDR3, the DNA is TGTGCCAGCGGACGGCCCCGGGGAGGCTACACCTTC.